This entry describes one T cell receptor beta chain. The source of the sample is a study of blood T cell repertoires in COVID-19. Study summary: The analysed material was cDNA or gDNA that came from T cells, B-cell-depleted T cells, or PBMCs.

The CDR3 covers 11 residues. Losses at the gene ends were 5 bases for V and 8 bases for J; bases not matched to a gene: 1. The germline V gene encodes CDR1 SGHTA and CDR2 FQGTGA. Method: immunoSEQ multiplex PCR; TCRdb's copy keeps in-frame clones and lacks some. Altogether 100,000 to 150,000 clones are present, about four fifths being singletons, with the ten largest covering around a tenth. The TCR was taken from a middle-aged man with active or convalescent COVID-19. Sequencing was done on a sample of peripheral blood. V gene TRBV7-3 combines with J gene TRBJ2-3; 7 bases are shared with TRBD2. CDR3 protein: CASSTGGTQYF. CDR3 coding DNA: TGTGCCAGCAGCACGGGGGGTACGCAGTATTTT.